This record covers a single T cell receptor beta chain. Its target antigen remains unknown. CDR1 and CDR2, looked up from the germline V gene, are MNHNS and SASEGT. There are 13 amino acids in the CDR3, from cysteine to phenylalanine inclusive. Of all the DNA, just the CDR3 is kept, 39 bases in frame from base 1. V gives up 7 bases and J gives up 5 bases, and the segment between their germline ends measures 12 bases. The cohort comprised under 700 healthy bone marrow donors. Cohort members were all nominally healthy when sampled, although unrecorded immune exposures were likely present. The donor tested CMV seropositive and was one of the 289 seropositive cohort members. A peripheral blood sample was provided by each donor, and peripheral blood mononuclear cells were used for TCR beta sequencing. Genomic DNA extraction from the blood cell samples was performed with the Qiagen DNeasy Blood Extraction Kit.

The sample is drawn from a study of cytomegalovirus exposure and HLA in healthy donors (dated by TCRdb to 2017 to 2019). A note on the overall study: According to an earlier analysis of around 600 of the donors, some 170 million T cells yielded 120 million or so unique TCR beta sequences and about 280 Gb of sequence data. High-throughput TCR immunosequencing, statistical association of individual TCRs with disease status, and machine learning were combined to predict cytomegalovirus infection status. Every discovery cohort repertoire had been produced on one sequencing platform. Donor age, sex, ethnicity and CMV serostatus were compiled alongside the repertoire data. Roughly 320 gigabases of sequencing data and about 92 million unique TCR sequences made up an early release that covered 640 HLA-typed donors. In addition to the first cohort of 666 subjects, a separate validation cohort of over 90 different subjects was used. In an earlier analysis of 550 to 700 of the donors, high-throughput TCR beta sequencing was used to judge whether each TCR beta V gene segment behaved as functional or pseudogenic. In a later genetic analysis, genome-wide SNP genotypes for 398 of the 666 donors were used, and that subset was treated as a discovery cohort. The number of donors typed differed by locus, with about 629-640 for A, B, C, DRB1 and DQB1, around 500 for DQA1, over 600 for DPA1, and over 400 for DPB1. The study was designed to test whether signatures of past pathogen exposure could be identified by cataloging public T cell receptors. The T cell repertoires of 666 subjects were profiled by immunosequencing and related to cytomegalovirus serostatus. Of the 350 to 450 genotyped donors, roughly 76% were placed in the genetic ancestry cluster associated with self-reported Caucasian donors. The later analysis used no new phenotypic data to find candidate immune exposures, relying instead on TCR beta sequences and their occurrence across donors. Because of strong linkage in the cohort, roughly five DR-DQ haplotypes were treated as single units for association and clustering. Among about 400 genotyped donors of the cohort, an average of about 240,000 unique TCR beta nucleotide sequences was sequenced per donor, of which about 19% were non-productive. A later analysis re-examined previously published TCR beta repertoires from around 670 donors and added high-resolution HLA genotyping to investigate patterns of TCR occurrence. Class I and class II HLA loci were covered by the typing at four-digit resolution. Overall study outcomes, separate from this receptor: The 87-base-pair reads could not distinguish some IMGT-functional V segments, including TRBV6-2 and TRBV6-3, so those segments were excluded. The only immune exposure information available for the cohort was CMV serostatus. Correlated functional status among segregating V segments might be attributable to linkage disequilibrium, but an unknown experimental factor could not be ruled out. The classifier was reported to diagnose cytomegalovirus status with high specificity and sensitivity in both the original cohort and the validation cohort. In vitro tests confirmed that a few of the cytomegalovirus-associated TCR beta chains recognize cytomegalovirus antigens. A further reported finding was that TCR beta sequences accurately predicted the HLA-A and HLA-B alleles for most subjects in the first cohort. Approximately 16 rarely observed V segments, including chromosome 9 orphons, were excluded from the earlier analysis of about 500 of the donors because counts were too low. According to a later genetic analysis, donors in an Asian-associated ancestry cluster had fewer N-insertions in productive TCRs than the roughly 700-donor mean. This cohort had only TCR beta chains sequenced, and the lack of alpha or paired-chain data limited which features could be detected. Most TCR sequences were seen in very few donors, while some public TCRs were found in many individuals. In a later analysis, TCR association rates were found to vary across HLA loci, with the most associated TCRs seen for DRB1 alleles and the fewest for HLA-C alleles. When HLA alleles, especially DR and DQ, strongly co-occurred, TCR associations were difficult to assign to individual alleles. According to a later analysis, most CMV-associated TCR beta chains appeared to be HLA-restricted, and the HLA associations seemed to be driven largely by CMV exposure. It was suggested by the authors that the approach could potentially be generalized to other disease states and immunological phenotypes. The sequencing pipeline was judged likely to have produced a cluster of highly shared sequence variants as a technical artifact. In an earlier analysis of some 500 of the donors, most TCR beta V segments appeared in productive rearrangements about 90% or about 30% of the time, broadly matching IMGT annotations. Several of the top co-occurrence clusters appeared to be linked to parvovirus B19, influenza, CMV and Epstein-Barr virus, according to a later analysis. Sequencing depth was assumed to be roughly uniform across donors in the presence/absence analyses, though that assumption may not hold. Compared with equally common non-associated chains, HLA-associated TCR beta chains in a later analysis were more clonally expanded and had lower generation probabilities. A later genetic analysis associated a missense DCLRE1C variant with V-gene and J-gene trimming of TCR beta chains, and an independent cohort replicated the association. HLA typing was unavailable for some donors at each locus, so association tests used only the typed subset. In the study, 150 to 200 TCR beta chains were listed as associated with cytomegalovirus. At a false discovery rate of 0.05, a later analysis linked roughly 17,000 TCR beta sequences to specific HLA alleles.

The library was built by means of the immunoSEQ multiplex PCR assay. The multiplex PCR relied on a mix of 60 forward primers for TCR Vbeta segments and 13 reverse primers for TCR Jbeta segments. The CDR3 region of rearranged TCR beta genes was amplified from genomic DNA with a multiplex PCR assay. The Illumina HiSeq System was used to sequence the amplified TCR beta libraries as 87-base-pair reads. Processing in the source paper ran as follows. A later analysis tallied some 79 million unique TCR beta chains across the approximately 670 repertoires, and about 10 million of those chains were shared by two or more donors. A nearest-neighbor algorithm error-corrected the raw reads and collapsed the reads into unique sequences, merging closely related sequences to remove PCR and sequencing errors. V, D and J gene segments were assigned by aligning CDR3 sequences to IMGT reference sequences. For a sequence to be retained, at least a six-nucleotide match to both a V gene segment and a J gene segment was required. Rearrangements were called productive when the CDR3 lacked stop codons and stayed in frame with V and J; all others were non-productive. CDR3 was defined by IMGT convention, running from the second conserved V-encoded cysteine to the conserved J-encoded phenylalanine. The earlier analysis of about 590 of the donors excluded sequences that lacked an unambiguous match to a single V gene segment. In an earlier analysis of some 590 of the donors, a V segment was called functional when productive rearrangements were above 56.7%, and segregating when the standard deviation between donors exceeded 5%. A statistical classification framework was developed to diagnose cytomegalovirus status using the catalog of TCR beta chain sequences. V and J gene assignment, in a later analysis, came from comparing TCR nucleotide sequences with IMGT/GENE-DB human TR gene sequences. In a later analysis, CDR3 sequences and most-parsimonious VDJ recombination scenarios were assigned using the TCRdist pipeline. In a later analysis, each TCR beta chain was defined by its CDR3 amino acid sequence together with its V-gene family, and reads lacking a unique V-gene family were excluded. As a way to deal with suspected cross-contamination and a sequencing artifact, a later analysis dropped approximately 590 nucleotide sequences that were highly shared and had low generation probability. For each public chain, a later analysis derived a clonal expansion index from normalized ranks of inferred template counts within each repertoire. A later analysis computed generation probabilities with a VDJ recombination model fitted to out-of-frame rearrangements, and checked the results against IGoR. A later analysis scored TCR-TCR, TCR-HLA and TCR-CMV co-occurrence with hypergeometric tests, applying a repertoire-size bias correction to TCR pairs. In a later analysis, false discovery rates were estimated by permuting HLA or CMV assignments 20 times. A later analysis grouped co-occurring TCRs with DBSCAN, adding TCRdist sequence similarity when clustering within HLA-allele-positive subsets. Repertoires with fewer than 30,000 or more than 120,000 public chains, plus five repertoires with anomalous nucleotide sharing, were excluded from co-occurrence clustering. This is the immuneACCESS table as TCRdb keeps it, with only in-frame sequences that have V and J called. A part of the clones is gone; compared with another copy, unresolved V genes explain less than half, and the rest is unexplained. The V and J calls and the clone size are those of that table, but D and trimming were determined from the DNA. The sample's records list about 39,000 clones. Of the sample, 2.5% to 3.5% is held by the ten largest clones.

This receptor was taken from a woman aged 25 to 39 in good health and CMV-seropositive. The rearrangement combines TRBV6-1 with TRBJ2-1, with an unclear D gene assignment. Sequenced input: PBMCs. The DNA sequence reads TGTGCCAGCAATATCGCGTCCGACAATGAGCAGTTCTTC. The encoded protein is CASNIASDNEQFF.